This entry lists 14 T cell receptor beta chains sequenced from one sample in a study of blood T cell repertoires in COVID-19. Here immunoSEQ multiplex PCR was the method, and the copy in TCRdb shows in-frame clones only, minus some. This table has over 100,000 clones, just under 90% appearing once. The sample taken for sequencing was peripheral blood. The source is a human donor in a cohort sampled during active COVID-19.

This chain joins TRBV10-3 and TRBJ2-3, with 7 bases identical to TRBD1. V was clipped by 6 bases and J by 4 bases; unmatched bases: 7. CDR1 and CDR2 from the germline V gene are ENHRY and SYGVKD. The CDR3 contains 14 residues. For the CDR3, the DNA is TGTGCCATCAGCCCGTCGGGGACAGCAGATACGCAGTATTTT. Amino acids: CAISPSGTADTQYF.

V and J are TRBV7-9 and TRBJ2-3, with 7 bases lining up with TRBD1. CDR3 length: 14 residues. The junction had 4 bases not matched to a gene; V was cut back by 5 bases and J by 2 bases. Germline V gene lookup returns CDR1 SEHNR and CDR2 FQNEAQ (reference sequence). The CDR3 nucleotides are TGTGCCAGCAGCCCGGGACAGCCCACAGATACGCAGTATTTT. Amino acids: CASSPGQPTDTQYF.

V and J are TRBV3-1 (or the pseudogene TRBV3-2) and TRBJ2-1; 9 nucleotides line up with TRBD1. Looked up from germline, CDR1 is LGHDT and CDR2 is YNNKEL (reference sequence). Trimming at V came to 2 bases and at J to 2 bases, leaving 7 bases not matched to a gene. The CDR3 totals 17 residues. CDR3: CASSQLGGQGTYNEQFF. As DNA, the CDR3 is TGTGCCAGCAGCCAATTAGGCGGACAGGGGACCTACAATGAGCAGTTCTTC.

The V call is TRBV19, the J call TRBJ1-5; 7 bases line up with TRBD1. In germline, CDR1 is LNHDA, CDR2 SQIVND (reference sequence). The CDR3 is made up of 14 amino acids. V lost 5 bases and J lost 4; bases outside the gene matches: 5. CDR3 nucleotides: TGTGCCAGTAGTGGGACAGCCAGAAATCAGCCCCAGCATTTT. As protein: CASSGTARNQPQHF.

V is TRBV27 and J is TRBJ2-1, with 9 positions matching TRBD2. This CDR3 spans 17 amino acids. V dropped 3 bases and J dropped 0; count of bases not matched to a gene: 6. The germline gives CDR1 MNHEY, CDR2 SMNVEV (reference sequence). The CDR3 DNA reads TGTGCCAGCAGTTTGAAGGGGACTAGCAGCTCCTACAATGAGCAGTTCTTC. Translated, it gives CASSLKGTSSSYNEQFF.

This clone was counted a few times. The chain has TRBV6-4 and TRBJ2-1; 7 bases match TRBD2. Trimming at V came to 2 bases and at J to 0 bases, leaving 1 base not matched to a gene. Germline CDR1 and CDR2: MRHNA and SNTAGT. CDR3 length equals 15 residues. CDR3 sequence (DNA): TGTGCCAGCAGTGACGGGGGGGGCTCCTACAATGAGCAGTTCTTC. The encoded protein is CASSDGGGSYNEQFF.

V and J are TRBV15 and TRBJ1-1; D is uncertain. The V gene's germline CDR1 is LNHNV and CDR2 YYDKDF (reference sequence). The germline V and J ends were trimmed by 1 base and 0 bases, with 9 bases remaining between them. CDR3 length equals 15 residues. The CDR3 coding sequence is TGTGCCACCAGCAGAGGAGGAGGAGTGAACACTGAAGCTTTCTTT. This gives the protein CATSRGGGVNTEAFF.

This chain joins TRBV7-3 and TRBJ2-1, with a possible D match to TRBD1 (6 bases). The germline CDR1 and CDR2 sequences are SGHTA and FQGTGA. The CDR3 has 15 amino acids. V was shortened by 1 base and J by 9 bases, with 16 bases between the two germline ends. The CDR3 here is CASSLNGQTSVEQFF. CDR3 in DNA: TGTGCCAGCAGCTTAAATGGACAGACGTCAGTTGAGCAGTTCTTC.

The genes are TRBV19 and TRBJ1-1; D uncertain. Trimming stripped 7 bases from V and 0 bases from J, with 15 bases between. The CDR3 has 15 residues. Germline V gene sequence: CDR1 LNHDA, CDR2 SQIVND (reference sequence). CDR3 loop: CASTLSGSMNTEAFF. As DNA, the CDR3 is TGTGCCAGTACCCTCAGCGGATCTATGAACACTGAAGCTTTCTTT. Based on the CDR3 plus reference TRBV19 and TRBJ1-1, the full variable domain is DGGITQSPKYLFRKEGQNVTLSCEQNLNHDAMYWYRQDPGQGLRLIYYSQIVNDFQKGDIAEGYSVSREKKESFPLTVTSAQKNPTAFYLCASTLSGSMNTEAFFGQGTRLTVV.

This chain uses TRBV9 with TRBJ2-7, with a possible D match to TRBD1 (6 bases). The CDR3 has 16 amino acids. Looked up from germline, CDR1 is SGDLS and CDR2 is YYNGEE. V lost 0 bases and J lost 5, with 18 bases in between. The CDR3 DNA is TGTGCCAGCAGCGTAGCTGGGGCAGGGGAGCTTCACGAGCAGTACTTC. Translated, it gives CASSVAGAGELHEQYF.

The rearrangement uses TRBV28 and TRBJ2-2, with TRBD1 matching over 8 bases. Per the germline V gene, CDR1 is MDHEN and CDR2 is SYDVKM. V lost 6 bases to trimming and J lost 0 bases; unmatched junction nucleotides: 6. The CDR3 length is 16 residues. This chain's CDR3 is CASRGQGLANTGELFF. CDR3 nucleotide sequence: TGTGCCAGCAGAGGACAGGGCCTAGCGAACACCGGGGAGCTGTTTTTT.

The chain couples TRBV24-1 to TRBJ2-7; possibly TRBD1 for D (5 bases). V was clipped by 5 bases and J by 7 bases, with 17 bases between them. CDR1 and CDR2 (germline): KGHDR, SFDVKD. The CDR3 is 14 amino acids. The CDR3 loop reads CATSGGLISGEQYF. The CDR3 DNA reads TGTGCCACCAGTGGGGGCCTTATATCAGGGGAGCAGTACTTC.

This clone turned up a few times. This chain connects TRBV11-3 to TRBJ2-3, with D uncertain. Trimming cost V 5 bases and J 5 bases, with 8 bases left between them. Germline CDR1 SGHNT, CDR2 YENEEA. The CDR3 loop spans 12 amino acids. The CDR3 is CASSLNGDTQYF. The CDR3, as DNA: TGTGCCAGCAGCCTAAACGGAGATACGCAGTATTTT.

V gene TRBV7-3 combines with J gene TRBJ1-6, with a possible D match to TRBD1 (6 bases). Trimming removed 6 bases from V and 8 bases from J, with 11 bases in between. This CDR3 comprises 13 residues. The germline V gene has CDR1 SGHTA and CDR2 FQGTGA. For the CDR3, the DNA is TGTGCCAGCAGGGTTAACAGGGATTCACCCCTCCACTTT. Its protein is CASRVNRDSPLHF.